This entry lists 32 T cell receptor beta chains sequenced from one sample in a study of PD-1 blockade in classical Hodgkin lymphoma. Following autologous stem cell transplantation, relapse occurred in every patient, and exposure to brentuximab vedotin varied. TCRdb keeps only in-frame clones here, not all; method: immunoSEQ multiplex PCR. In the table there are around 10,000 clones, about 76% of which are singletons. This material consisted of peripheral blood mononuclear cells (PBMCs), taken at baseline. These TCRs come from a human donor with classical Hodgkin lymphoma.

CDR3 bases: TGTGCCACCAGCAGACTAGCTGCTACCGGGGAGCTGTTTTTT. Translated: CATSRLAATGELFF. This sequence joins TRBV15 and TRBJ2-2, with a possible D match to TRBD2 (5 bases). The CDR3 spans 14 residues. Trimming pared 2 bases from V and 5 bases from J, leaving 9 bases between. Looked up from germline, CDR1 is LNHNV and CDR2 is YYDKDF (reference sequence).

V is TRBV2 and J is TRBJ1-2, with D uncertain. Germline CDR1 is SNHLY and CDR2 is FYNNEI. This CDR3 contains 12 residues. V was pared by 4 bases and J by 8 bases, with 11 bases between. DNA of the CDR3: TGTGCCAGCAGTGCGGTTTACAGCGGCTACACCTTC. Its translation: CASSAVYSGYTF.

This clone has a single count. The rearrangement joins TRBV19 to TRBJ2-5; possible D gene TRBD1, 5 bases. The CDR3 extends over 15 amino acids. The V gene's germline CDR1 is LNHDA and CDR2 SQIVND (reference sequence). V lost 3 bases and J 4 bases, leaving 15 bases between the germline ends. The CDR3 DNA reads TGTGCCAGTAGTATTTCGTACAGGCCCCCAGAGACCCAGTACTTC. Amino acids: CASSISYRPPETQYF. The variable domain in full, with the rest retrieved from reference TRBV19 and TRBJ2-5, is DGGITQSPKYLFRKEGQNVTLSCEQNLNHDAMYWYRQDPGQGLRLIYYSQIVNDFQKGDIAEGYSVSREKKESFPLTVTSAQKNPTAFYLCASSISYRPPETQYFGPGTRLLVL.

About this clone itself: Other nucleotide sequences in the sample specify the same CDR3. The chain recombines TRBV29-1 with TRBJ2-1, with 7 positions matching TRBD1. J gave up 4 bases and V 6 bases, and 6 bases lay outside the gene matches. Germline V gene data show CDR1 as SQVTM and CDR2 as ANQGSEA. The CDR3 loop spans 13 amino acids. CDR3 nucleotides: TGCAGCGTAGGACAGGCGGGTTACAATGAGCAGTTCTTC. Protein sequence: CSVGQAGYNEQFF.

This sequence joins TRBV27 and TRBJ2-5; D is uncertain. The CDR3 spans 14 residues. Trimming left V 5 bases short and J 3 bases short, with 13 bases between. The germline CDR1 and CDR2 sequences are MNHEY and SMNVEV (reference sequence). CDR3 in amino acids: CASSPDHREETQYF. The CDR3 DNA is TGTGCCAGCAGTCCCGATCATAGGGAAGAGACCCAGTACTTC.

The rearrangement joins TRBV11-3 to TRBJ1-2; 10 bases align to TRBD1. The trim removed 6 bases at V and 6 bases at J, leaving 7 bases unmatched. The CDR3 extends over 14 amino acids. Germline lookup yields CDR1 SGHNT and CDR2 YENEEA. The CDR3 nucleotides are TGTGCCAGCAGTCATGGACAGGGGGTAGATGGCTACACCTTC. Amino acids: CASSHGQGVDGYTF.

The chain is built from TRBV4-1 and TRBJ1-5; 10 nucleotides match TRBD1. CDR1 is MGHRA and CDR2 is YSYEKL in the germline V gene. The CDR3 covers 16 residues. J lost 5 bases, V lost 0 bases, and 4 bases had no gene match. The CDR3 loop is CASSQDRDRGYQPQHF. CDR3 bases: TGCGCCAGCAGCCAAGATCGGGACAGGGGCTATCAGCCCCAGCATTTT.

The V and J genes are TRBV9 and TRBJ1-1; D unclear. Germline CDR1 reads SGDLS; CDR2 reads YYNGEE. V was clipped by 6 bases and J by 0 bases, with 9 bases between them. The CDR3 length is 13 residues. The CDR3 is CASTPSMNTEAFF. CDR3 nucleotide sequence: TGTGCCAGCACCCCCTCTATGAACACTGAAGCTTTCTTT.

The chain carries TRBV29-1 and TRBJ1-2; TRBD1 might be the D (5 bases). CDR3 size: 15 residues. Trimming left V 0 bases short and J 4 bases short, with 15 bases between. The V gene's germline CDR1 is SQVTM and CDR2 ANQGSEA. CDR3: CSVEEVEAGPYGYTF. CDR3 sequence (DNA): TGCAGCGTTGAAGAGGTAGAAGCAGGGCCCTATGGCTACACCTTC.

V and J are TRBV30 and TRBJ2-6, with unresolved D. Per germline, CDR1 GTSNPN and CDR2 SVGIG (reference sequence). The CDR3 contains 15 residues. V lost 0 bases, J lost 1 base, and 7 bases lay in between. The CDR3 is CAWSVQGSGANVLTF. Written as DNA, the CDR3 is TGTGCCTGGAGTGTACAAGGGTCTGGGGCCAACGTCCTGACTTTC.

The chain couples TRBV7-7 to TRBJ2-4, with 8 positions matching TRBD2. The germline V gene has CDR1 SSHAT and CDR2 FNYEAQ (reference sequence). J lost 0 bases, V lost 5 bases, and 6 bases had no gene match. CDR3 size: 16 residues. The DNA of the CDR3 is TGTGCCAGCAGCCGTCTAGCGGGTCTAGCCAAAAACATTCAGTACTTC. Its translation: CASSRLAGLAKNIQYF.

This clone was found once. The chain recombines TRBV7-9 with TRBJ2-4; maybe TRBD2 (5 bases). The CDR3 contains 13 residues. Germline V gene sequence: CDR1 SEHNR, CDR2 FQNEAQ (reference sequence). V lost 3 bases and J lost 7, with 10 bases in between. The CDR3 sequence is CASSFFGENIQYF. For the CDR3, the DNA is TGTGCCAGCAGCTTTTTCGGGGAGAACATTCAGTACTTC.

The chain joins TRBV19 to TRBJ2-3; a weak D match, TRBD1 (6 bases). Germline values: CDR1 LNHDA, CDR2 SQIVND (reference sequence). The length of the CDR3 is 15 residues. The V gene lost 1 base and the J gene lost 2 bases, with 10 bases spanning the gap. DNA for the CDR3: TGTGCCAGTAGTATAGGACAGGCCAACACAGATACGCAGTATTTT. Protein: CASSIGQANTDTQYF.

J is TRBJ1-1 and V is TRBV11-1; D not resolved. The CDR3 runs 14 residues. Looked up from germline, CDR1 is SGHAT and CDR2 is FQDESV (reference sequence). Trimming removed 5 bases from V and 5 bases from J, with 15 bases in between. The CDR3 spells CASSPLRARTEAFF. The DNA for the CDR3 is TGTGCCAGCAGCCCCCTCCGGGCGCGGACTGAAGCTTTCTTT.

The chain couples TRBV15 to TRBJ2-7; 10 bases fit TRBD2. Looked up from germline, CDR1 is LNHNV and CDR2 is YYDKDF (reference sequence). V was pared by 2 bases and J by 3 bases, with 4 bases of the junction left unmatched. This CDR3 contains 15 residues. DNA for the CDR3: TGTGCCACCAGCAGACCGGGACTAGCGATCTACGAGCAGTACTTC. Translated, it gives CATSRPGLAIYEQYF. The full variable domain, its missing parts supplied by reference TRBV15 and TRBJ2-7, is DAMVIQNPRYQVTQFGKPVTLSCSQTLNHNVMYWYQQKSSQAPKLLFHYYDKDFNNEADTPDNFQSRRPNTSFCFLDIRSPGLGDTAMYLCATSRPGLAIYEQYFGPGTRLTVT.

This clone occurred a few times. The chain joins TRBV6-1 to TRBJ1-5, with TRBD1 as a possible D gene (6 bases). Germline CDR1 MNHNS, CDR2 SASEGT. The CDR3 is made up of 15 amino acids. V lost 6 bases and J 3 bases, leaving 15 bases between the germline ends. The CDR3 nucleotides are TGTGCCAGCAGCGGAACAGGGTTATACAATCAGCCCCAGCATTTT. This translates into CASSGTGLYNQPQHF.

The rearrangement joins TRBV28 to TRBJ1-5, with unresolved D. The CDR3 is 14 residues long. CDR1 and CDR2 (germline): MDHEN, SYDVKM. V was cut by 2 bases and J by 9 bases, with 14 bases left in between. CDR3 DNA sequence: TGTGCCAGCAGTTTACAGGACCACTGGGGGCCCCAGCATTTT. Amino acids: CASSLQDHWGPQHF.

This clone was seen just once. V usage is TRBV2 and J usage is TRBJ2-2, with 7 bases lining up with TRBD1. The germline CDR1 and CDR2 sequences are SNHLY and FYNNEI. The junction had 8 bases not matched to a gene; V was cut back by 7 bases and J by 0 bases. This CDR3 is 16 amino acids long. CDR3 in DNA: TGTGCCAGCATCGAGGGGGCGCGGGCGAACACCGGGGAGCTGTTTTTT. Translated, it gives CASIEGARANTGELFF.

This chain uses TRBV5-1 with TRBJ1-3, with a possible D match to TRBD1 (5 bases). V was shortened by 4 bases and J by 0 bases, with 8 bases between the two germline ends. Germline V gene data show CDR1 as SGHRS and CDR2 as YFSETQ. CDR3 length: 14 residues. CDR3 in DNA: TGCGCCAGCAGCAAGGACATCTCTGGAAACACCATATATTTT. Amino acids: CASSKDISGNTIYF.

J is TRBJ2-1 and V is TRBV29-1; TRBD1 might be the D (6 bases). V was trimmed by 4 bases and J by 10 bases, leaving 20 bases between them. The germline gives CDR1 SQVTM, CDR2 ANQGSEA. The CDR3 consists of 14 residues. CDR3 sequence: CSVGGAEQGREQFF. CDR3 DNA: TGCAGCGTTGGTGGGGCTGAACAGGGTCGAGAGCAGTTCTTC.

V gene TRBV5-1 combines with J gene TRBJ2-1; D assignment may be TRBD1 or TRBD2 (6 bases each). The V and J ends lost 6 bases and 4 bases respectively, with 17 bases between them. This CDR3 has 15 residues. Germline assignment: CDR1 SGHRS and CDR2 YFSETQ. Here the CDR3 reads CASTPLGGLYNEQFF. CDR3 sequence (DNA): TGCGCCAGCACCCCCCTGGGGGGCCTTTACAATGAGCAGTTCTTC.

V usage is TRBV5-1 and J usage is TRBJ2-3, with 10 bases fitting TRBD2. Trimming took 4 bases from V and 1 from J; bases not matched to a gene: 6. In germline, CDR1 is SGHRS, CDR2 YFSETQ. The CDR3 has 16 amino acids. In nucleotides, the CDR3 is TGCGCCAGCAGCACCCCCGGGACTAGCGGCACAGATACGCAGTATTTT. Its protein is CASSTPGTSGTDTQYF.

This clone was seen only a few times. This chain connects TRBV2 to TRBJ1-4, with D uncertain. Trimming took off 8 bases at V and 6 bases at J, with 7 bases between the two ends. Germline assignment: CDR1 SNHLY and CDR2 FYNNEI. The CDR3 sequence is 11 residues long. Here the CDR3 reads CASQRDEKLFF. The CDR3 bases are TGTGCCAGCCAGCGGGATGAAAAACTGTTTTTT.

V usage is TRBV2 and J usage is TRBJ2-5, with D perhaps TRBD1 (6 bases). The V end lost 5 bases, the J end lost 4 bases, and 14 bases lay between the germline ends. This CDR3 is built from 14 residues. From germline, CDR1 is SNHLY and CDR2 FYNNEI. CDR3 region: CASSTGPGTETQYF. CDR3 nucleotide sequence: TGTGCCAGCAGTACAGGGCCGGGGACAGAGACCCAGTACTTC.

This chain joins TRBV14 and TRBJ2-1; 8 nucleotides line up with TRBD2. V shed 2 bases, J shed 4 bases, and the junction held 7 bases outside the gene matches. This CDR3 contains 16 residues. The germline CDR1 and CDR2 sequences are SGHDN and FVKESK. DNA for the CDR3: TGTGCCAGCAGCCAATATGGAGCGGGAGCATACAATGAGCAGTTCTTC. It encodes CASSQYGAGAYNEQFF.

The gene calls are TRBV2 and TRBJ1-6; the D gene is possibly TRBD1 (6 bases). Trimming took off 8 bases at V and 2 bases at J, with 10 bases between the two ends. Per the germline V gene, CDR1 is SNHLY and CDR2 is FYNNEI. The CDR3 sequence is 14 residues long. The CDR3 protein is CASHRQAYNSPLHF. CDR3 coding DNA: TGTGCCAGCCACAGACAGGCCTATAATTCACCCCTCCACTTT.

This clone appeared once. The genes are TRBV14 and TRBJ2-1, with D uncertain. V was shortened by 0 bases and J by 3 bases, with 9 bases between the two germline ends. Germline assignment: CDR1 SGHDN and CDR2 FVKESK. CDR3 length: 15 amino acids. Written as DNA, the CDR3 is TGTGCCAGCAGCCAAGAGATTAGTAGCTACAATGAGCAGTTCTTC. Protein: CASSQEISSYNEQFF. Drawing the rest from reference TRBV14 and TRBJ2-1, the complete variable domain is EAGVTQFPSHSVIEKGQTVTLRCDPISGHDNLYWYRRVMGKEIKFLLHFVKESKQDESGMPNNRFLAERTGGTYSTLKVQPAELEDSGVYFCASSQEISSYNEQFFGPGTRLTVL.

In this sample, this clone turned up a few times. The rearrangement joins TRBV6-6 to TRBJ1-5, with no clear D. The germline gives CDR1 MNHNY, CDR2 SVGAGI (reference sequence). Trimming took 5 bases from V and 5 from J, leaving 10 bases between them. CDR3 length: 13 residues. The chain's CDR3 is CASSLNTDQPQHF. The DNA for the CDR3 is TGTGCCAGCAGTCTCAATACCGATCAGCCCCAGCATTTT.

The chain employs TRBV7-8 and TRBJ2-3, with 10 bases that match TRBD2. This CDR3 comprises 17 residues. V lost 5 bases to trimming and J lost 0 bases; unmatched junction nucleotides: 8. Germline V gene data show CDR1 as SGHVS and CDR2 as FQNEAQ. This CDR3 reads CASSQHRTSGSTDTQYF. Written as DNA, the CDR3 is TGTGCCAGCAGCCAACATCGGACTAGCGGTAGCACAGATACGCAGTATTTT.

This clone rates as medium-sized. The chain employs TRBV29-1 and TRBJ2-7; TRBD2 matches 7 bases. Germline loops: CDR1 SQVTM, CDR2 ANQGSEA. The CDR3 has 13 amino acids. The trim removed 5 bases at V and 4 bases at J, leaving 8 bases unmatched. The CDR3 region has the DNA TGCAGCGTTAGTCCTAGCGGAGATTACGAGCAGTACTTC. It is translated as CSVSPSGDYEQYF.

This rearrangement joins TRBV18 to TRBJ2-7; D is uncertain. Trimming removed 2 bases at V and 3 bases at J, with 5 bases between. From germline, CDR1 is KGHSH and CDR2 LQKENI. This CDR3 has 12 amino acids. For the CDR3, the DNA is TGTGCCAGCTCACCATCCCGCTACGAGCAGTACTTC. As protein: CASSPSRYEQYF.

J is TRBJ2-2 and V is TRBV29-1, with D perhaps matching TRBD2 (5 bases). Germline V gives CDR1 SQVTM, CDR2 ANQGSEA. The CDR3 is made up of 14 amino acids. Deletions cut 4 bases from V and 1 base from J, with 10 bases between. The chain's CDR3 is CSVVRAENTGELFF. Here the CDR3 DNA reads TGCAGCGTTGTGCGGGCAGAGAACACCGGGGAGCTGTTTTTT.